A selection of T cell receptor beta chains follows, all from one sample in a study of T-cell reconstitution after alpha-beta-depleted transplantation in children. TCRdb reanalysed the PCR reads using MiXCR and keeps one entry per CDR3 protein. In the table there are roughly 70,000 distinct CDR3 sequences, roughly 4.5% of which are singletons. The sample consisted of PBMCs, mostly from graft donor cells, taken 180 days after TCRalphabeta/CD19-depleted stem cell transplant. The receptors derive from a boy under two years old who had a stem cell transplant for acute myeloid leukemia, so the T cells may come from the graft donor. Both conserved end residues are part of each CDR3. A D gene is named only where the DNA matches it firmly. Size tells how often a clone was seen (once, few, many) or the class of an expanded clone, and some rows leave it out.

TRBJ2-4,many,NA,TRBV5-6,CASSLGGAGTKNIQYF,TGTGCCAGCAGCCTAGGAGGGGCAGGGACCAAAAACATTCAGTACTTC
TRBJ1-6,many,NA,TRBV5-5,CPSSATVGGSPLHF,TGTCCCAGCAGCGCGACGGTGGGCGGTTCACCCCTCCACTTT
TRBJ2-3,NA,NA,TRBV7-9,CASSSQGGLPPDTQYF,TGTGCCAGCAGCTCACAAGGGGGACTCCCACCAGATACGCAGTATTTT
TRBJ2-3,many,TRBD1,TRBV19,CASSRWDRKTDTQYF,TGTGCCAGTAGTAGATGGGACAGGAAGACAGATACGCAGTATTTT
TRBJ2-1,many,NA,TRBV6-5,CASSRQAEQFF,TGTGCCAGCAGCCGACAGGCTGAGCAGTTCTTC
TRBJ1-1,many,NA,TRBV6-5,CASSPLQGSANTEAFF,TGTGCCAGCAGCCCACTACAGGGCTCGGCGAACACTGAAGCTTTCTTT
TRBJ2-2,few,NA,TRBV7-2,CASSRLGQTINTGELFF,TGTGCCAGCAGCCGACTCGGACAGACTATTAACACCGGGGAGCTGTTTTTT
TRBJ1-1,many,TRBD1,TRBV12-3/TRBV12-4,CASSWVTGGRTEAFF,TGTGCCAGCAGTTGGGTTACAGGGGGGAGAACTGAAGCTTTCTTT
TRBJ2-1,few,TRBD2,TRBV3-1,CASSRASGENNEQFF,TGTGCCAGCAGCCGAGCTAGCGGGGAGAACAATGAGCAGTTCTTC
TRBJ1-1,many,NA,TRBV29-1,CSGNRALNTEAFF,TGCAGCGGAAACAGGGCTCTGAACACTGAAGCTTTCTTT
TRBJ2-1,many,TRBD1,TRBV5-5,CASSLVGQGDLNEQFF,TGTGCCAGCAGCTTGGTTGGACAGGGTGACCTCAATGAGCAGTTCTTC
TRBJ2-5,many,NA,TRBV5-4,CASSRLGGRLQETQYF,TGTGCCAGCAGCCGACTGGGGGGGCGCCTCCAAGAGACCCAGTACTTC
TRBJ2-4,many,NA,TRBV5-1,CASSRTGSENIQYF,TGCGCCAGCAGCCGTACGGGGAGCGAGAACATTCAGTACTTC
TRBJ2-2,many,TRBD2,TRBV7-3,CASSPGLAGPSTGELFF,TGTGCCAGCAGCCCGGGACTAGCGGGTCCATCCACCGGGGAGCTGTTTTTT
TRBJ2-2,many,NA,TRBV20-1,CISRAGNGELFF,TGCATCTCGCGGGCCGGGAACGGGGAGCTGTTTTTT
TRBJ1-5,many,TRBD1,TRBV5-1,CASSYSGTGNQPQHF,TGCGCCAGCAGCTACTCCGGGACAGGGAATCAGCCCCAGCATTTT
TRBJ2-3,many,NA,TRBV4-3,CASSQEARGWSTDTQYF,TGCGCCAGCAGCCAAGAGGCCCGGGGTTGGAGCACAGATACGCAGTATTTT
TRBJ2-2,NA,TRBD1,TRBV12-3/TRBV12-4,CTCSFLPGTGGTGELFF,TGTACCTGCAGTTTCCTCCCCGGGACAGGGGGGACCGGGGAGCTGTTTTTT
TRBJ1-1,few,NA,TRBV2,CASLKRDKNTEAFF,TGTGCCAGCCTAAAGAGGGACAAGAACACTGAAGCTTTCTTT
TRBJ1-5,many,NA,TRBV4-3,CASSQDRTWSPQPQHF,TGCGCCAGCAGCCAAGACCGGACATGGAGCCCTCAGCCCCAGCATTTT
TRBJ1-1,many,NA,TRBV6-1,CASSPRYRPSTEAFF,TGTGCCAGCAGTCCCCGTTACAGGCCCAGCACTGAAGCTTTCTTT
TRBJ2-7,many,TRBD1,TRBV12-3/TRBV12-4,CASKQQGSGEQYF,TGTGCCAGCAAACAACAGGGGTCGGGGGAGCAGTACTTC
TRBJ2-2,many,NA,TRBV11-2,CASSSFGGELFF,TGTGCCAGCAGCTCGTTCGGCGGGGAGCTGTTTTTT
TRBJ1-1,few,NA,TRBV6-5,CASSLVTELKTEAFF,TGTGCCAGCAGTTTAGTGACGGAGCTCAAGACTGAAGCTTTCTTT
TRBJ2-5,many,TRBD1,TRBV7-9,CASSLVSLQGERETQYF,TGTGCCAGCAGCTTAGTTTCCCTTCAGGGGGAACGGGAGACCCAGTACTTC
TRBJ2-6,many,NA,TRBV12-3/TRBV12-4,CASSLGWGASGANVLTF,TGTGCCAGCAGTTTAGGGTGGGGGGCCTCTGGGGCCAACGTCCTGACTTTC
TRBJ1-2,many,NA,TRBV4-3,CASSQKRAGYGYTF,TGCGCCAGCAGCCAAAAGAGGGCAGGGTATGGCTACACCTTC
TRBJ1-1,many,TRBD1,TRBV6-2/TRBV6-3,CASSLWTGQAFF,TGTGCCAGCAGTTTATGGACAGGGCAAGCTTTCTTT
TRBJ1-2,few,TRBD1,TRBV12-3/TRBV12-4,CASSSMTGDYGYTF,TGTGCCAGCAGTTCCATGACAGGGGACTATGGCTACACCTTC
TRBJ2-3,many,NA,TRBV6-2/TRBV6-3,CASSYATLSATQYF,TGTGCCAGCAGTTACGCAACTCTGTCGGCTACGCAGTATTTT
TRBJ2-3,many,NA,TRBV5-1,CASSLEGHRGTDTQYF,TGCGCCAGCAGCTTGGAGGGGCACAGGGGCACAGATACGCAGTATTTT
TRBJ2-1,many,TRBD2,TRBV29-1,CSVGDTPSRGAYNEQFF,TGCAGCGTTGGCGACACACCCTCACGGGGGGCCTACAATGAGCAGTTCTTC
TRBJ2-1,many,NA,TRBV20-1,CSAPKYNEQFF,TGCAGTGCCCCGAAGTACAATGAGCAGTTCTTC
TRBJ1-6,many,TRBD1,TRBV7-8,CASSLEPGQGVVSPLHF,TGTGCCAGCAGCTTAGAGCCGGGACAGGGGGTTGTCTCACCCCTCCACTTT
TRBJ1-2,many,NA,TRBV12-3/TRBV12-4,CASSPQVGANYGYTF,TGTGCCAGCAGTCCCCAAGTGGGAGCTAACTATGGCTACACCTTC
TRBJ2-2,many,NA,TRBV20-1,CSASLTGTGELFF,TGCAGTGCTAGCCTTACAGGGACCGGGGAGCTGTTTTTT
TRBJ2-1,NA,NA,TRBV7-9,CASSLDPLRGQFF,TGTGCCAGCAGCTTAGACCCCCTGAGGGGGCAGTTCTTC
TRBJ2-3,many,TRBD2,TRBV12-3/TRBV12-4,CASSYLAGGRDTQYF,TGTGCCAGCAGTTATTTAGCGGGGGGCAGGGATACGCAGTATTTT
TRBJ1-1,many,TRBD1,TRBV24-1,CAVRDRENTEAFF,TGTGCCGTTAGAGACAGGGAGAACACTGAAGCTTTCTTT
TRBJ2-7,many,TRBD1,TRBV6-5,CASSWGTGLEQYF,TGTGCCAGCAGTTGGGGGACAGGGCTCGAGCAGTACTTC
TRBJ2-1,many,NA,TRBV5-1,CASSLDSVYNEQFF,TGCGCCAGCAGCTTGGACTCCGTTTACAATGAGCAGTTCTTC
TRBJ2-1,many,TRBD1,TRBV18,CASSSYRGHNEQFF,TGTGCCAGCTCAAGTTACAGGGGGCATAATGAGCAGTTCTTC
TRBJ2-7,many,TRBD1,TRBV12-3/TRBV12-4,CASSPGQGGSYEQYF,TGTGCCAGCAGTCCGGGACAGGGGGGGTCCTACGAGCAGTACTTC
TRBJ2-1,many,NA,TRBV15,CATSRGRGWPNEQFF,TGTGCCACCAGCAGAGGGAGGGGGTGGCCCAATGAGCAGTTCTTC
TRBJ2-2,many,TRBD2,TRBV10-3,CAISEPTSGTSTGELFF,TGTGCCATCAGTGAGCCGACTAGCGGGACCTCCACCGGGGAGCTGTTTTTT